The 16 T cell receptor gamma chains listed next were all sequenced from one sample in a study of gamma delta lymphoproliferative disorders and STAT genes. Genomic DNA from isolated PBMCs served as the sequencing template. TCRdb redid the clone calls on the multiplex PCR reads with CATT. The sample has about 2,500 gamma-chain clones; around a tenth are singletons. Sequencing was carried out using blood. Every receptor here comes from a human donor in good health.

This clone is medium-sized in the sample. J is TRGJP2 and V is TRGV2. Here the J gene was assigned by germline matching of the DNA, as TCRdb has none. The junction had 5 bases not matched to a gene; V was cut back by 3 bases and J by 7 bases. Germline CDR1 and CDR2: EGSNGY and YDSYNSKV. CDR3 length equals 13 residues. Here the CDR3 reads CATWDRYDWIKTF. CDR3 DNA sequence: TGTGCCACCTGGGACCGTTATGATTGGATCAAGACGTTT.

The rearrangement links TRGV9 to TRGJ1 or TRGJ2. TCRdb records no J gene; here it was assigned by comparing the DNA to germline. CDR1 and CDR2 from the germline V gene are GITISATS and ISYDGTV (reference sequence). The V gene end was trimmed by 11 bases and the J gene end by 2 bases; junction bases not matched to a gene: 15. CDR3 length equals 14 residues. CDR3 sequence: CASLPTHDYYKKLF. Written as DNA, the CDR3 is TGTGCCTCCCTTCCTACTCATGATTATTATAAGAAACTCTTT.

This clone is medium-sized (0.01 to 0.1%) within its sample. The same CDR3 is also encoded by other DNA sequences in this sample. The chain uses TRGV9 and TRGJ1 or TRGJ2. As TCRdb names no J gene, one was assigned here on the basis of a DNA match to germline. The CDR3 sequence is 14 residues long. V dropped 1 base and J dropped 0; count of bases not matched to a gene: 3. The germline V gene has CDR1 GITISATS and CDR2 ISYDGTV (reference sequence). CDR3 nucleotides: TGTGCCTTGTGGGAGGTTCAGAATTATTATAAGAAACTCTTT. Translating gives CALWEVQNYYKKLF.

This clone is labeled as large. The rearrangement uses TRGV4 and TRGJ1 or TRGJ2. The J gene, not given by TCRdb, was assigned here from a germline match of the nucleotide sequence. CDR1 EGSTGY and CDR2 YDSYTSSV come from the germline V gene. The CDR3 loop spans 13 amino acids. After removal of 6 bases from V and 7 bases from J, the junction contained 12 bases not matched to a gene. This chain's CDR3 is CATWLFLCYKKLF. DNA for the CDR3: TGTGCCACCTGGTTATTCCTTTGCTATAAGAAACTCTTT.

Relative to its sample, this clone is medium-sized. This same CDR3 is encoded by further DNA sequences in the sample. The chain recombines TRGV10 with TRGJ1 or TRGJ2. As TCRdb names no J gene, one was assigned here on the basis of a DNA match to germline. TRGV10 is filed as an ORF, its function uncertain. The CDR3 is made up of 12 amino acids. V lost 8 bases and J lost 4; bases outside the gene matches: 6. The CDR3 protein is CAAWDPYYKKLF. The CDR3 bases are TGTGCTGCGTGGGACCCATATTATAAGAAACTCTTT.

By share, this clone ranks as medium-sized. This sequence joins TRGV2 and TRGJ1 or TRGJ2. TCRdb is silent on the J gene; assignment here came from matching the DNA to germline. This CDR3 comprises 14 residues. The V gene's germline CDR1 is EGSNGY and CDR2 YDSYNSKV. Trimming took 0 bases from V and 11 from J; bases not matched to a gene: 13. The CDR3: CATWDGPRGWEKLF. DNA of the CDR3: TGTGCCACCTGGGACGGGCCTAGGGGATGGGAGAAACTCTTT.

This clone has a count of ten or more. CDR3 nucleotides: TGTGCCTTGTGGGAGCCCCCGGCGAGCCTTTATTATAAGAAACTCTTT. Residues: CALWEPPASLYYKKLF. V usage is TRGV9 and J usage is TRGJ1 or TRGJ2. No J segment appears in TCRdb, so it was assigned here by matching the sequence to germline. The CDR3 is 16 amino acids. CDR1 is GITISATS and CDR2 is ISYDGTV in the germline V gene (reference sequence). V shed 3 bases and J 3 bases; nucleotides not matched to a gene: 14.

Judged by abundance, this clone is medium-sized. The chain is built from TRGV4 and TRGJP1. TCRdb is silent on the J gene; assignment here came from matching the DNA to germline. The CDR3 is made up of 16 amino acids. V shed 2 bases and J 0 bases; nucleotides not matched to a gene: 6. Germline assignment: CDR1 EGSTGY and CDR2 YDSYTSSV. The CDR3 coding sequence is TGTGCCACCTGGGATGCCCTCTATACCACTGGTTGGTTCAAGATATTT. Its translation is CATWDALYTTGWFKIF.

With respect to this clone: It is unclear where the CDR3 begins or ends on the DNA, so no DNA is shown, and the CDR3 is as TCRdb lists it. CDR3: CATGNGRNSLAVEQHF. The J gene is uncalled and the V gene is TRGV3. The germline V gene encodes CDR1 VTNTFY and CDR2 YDVSTARD (reference sequence). Both ends counted, the CDR3 spans 16 residues.

By frequency in the sample, this clone is medium-sized. V gene TRGV10 combines with J gene TRGJP1. No J segment appears in TCRdb, so it was assigned here by matching the sequence to germline. TRGV10 is recorded as an ORF, its role being uncertain. CDR3 length equals 14 residues. The V and J ends lost 8 bases and 7 bases, in that order; junction bases with no gene match: 11. CDR3 sequence reads: CAAWENGDGWFKIF. The CDR3 DNA is TGTGCTGCGTGGGAAAATGGGGATGGTTGGTTCAAGATATTT.

This clone is medium-sized. The rearrangement links TRGV3 to TRGJ1 or TRGJ2. No J gene was available from TCRdb, and it was assigned here by a germline match of the DNA. Trimming at V came to 0 bases and at J to 2 bases, leaving 4 bases not matched to a gene. The germline CDR1 and CDR2 sequences are VTNTFY and YDVSTARD (reference sequence). There are 14 residues in the CDR3. Here the CDR3 reads CATWDRPYYYKKLF. DNA for the CDR3: TGTGCCACCTGGGACAGGCCATATTATTATAAGAAACTCTTT.

This clone qualifies as medium-sized. V gene TRGV11 combines with J gene TRGJ1 or TRGJ2. The J gene, not given by TCRdb, was assigned here from a germline match of the nucleotide sequence. TRGV11 is annotated as an ORF whose role is uncertain. Trimming cost V 0 bases and J 7 bases; bases outside gene matches: 6. The CDR3 length is 14 residues. The CDR3 is CACWIRHVGYKKLF. The DNA for the CDR3 is TGTGCCTGCTGGATTAGGCACGTCGGATATAAGAAACTCTTT.

This clone is medium-sized in the sample. V and J are TRGV11 and TRGJ1 or TRGJ2. No J segment appears in TCRdb, so it was assigned here by matching the sequence to germline. TRGV11 is filed as an ORF, its function uncertain. Trimming took 0 bases from V and 7 from J; bases not matched to a gene: 3. The CDR3 length is 13 residues. This chain's CDR3 is CACWIRHKYKKLF. The CDR3 DNA is TGTGCCTGCTGGATTAGGCACAAATATAAGAAACTCTTT.

This clone is medium-sized (0.01 to 0.1%) within its sample. This chain uses TRGV9 with TRGJ1 or TRGJ2. Germline matching of the DNA provided the J gene here, since TCRdb leaves it blank. Trimming at V came to 9 bases and at J to 12 bases, leaving 11 bases not matched to a gene. The CDR3 has 10 residues. CDR1 and CDR2 (germline): GITISATS, ISYDGTV (reference sequence). The CDR3 DNA is TGTGCCTTGCCCTGGTTGGGGAAACTCTTT. This gives the protein CALPWLGKLF.

This clone is medium-sized (0.01 to 0.1%) within its sample. This chain links TRGV2 with TRGJ1 or TRGJ2. TCRdb offers no J gene call, so here the DNA was matched to germline to obtain one. Per germline, CDR1 EGSNGY and CDR2 YDSYNSKV. Trimming at V came to 6 bases and at J to 0 bases, leaving 2 bases not matched to a gene. This CDR3 contains 12 residues. CDR3 coding DNA: TGTGCCACCTGGAAGAATTATTATAAGAAACTCTTT. As protein: CATWKNYYKKLF.

Within the sample, this clone is medium-sized. V is TRGV10 and J is TRGJ1 or TRGJ2. TCRdb does not report a J gene; here it was assigned by matching the DNA to germline references. TRGV10 belongs to the ORF category, with a function that is uncertain. The CDR3 sequence is 14 residues long. V shed 8 bases and J 0 bases; nucleotides not matched to a gene: 8. CDR3 DNA: TGTGCTGCGTGGGATTATCCGAATTATTATAAGAAACTCTTT. Amino acid sequence: CAAWDYPNYYKKLF.